The present TCR beta chain was sequenced within a study of patients and donors after allogeneic stem cell transplantation. TCRdb analysed the RT-PCR reads with MiXCR anew, one entry per CDR3 protein. Of some 160,000 distinct CDR3 sequences listed, approximately 25% are singletons. This clonotype was seen once. Trimming removed 3 bases from V and 3 bases from J, with 9 bases in between. CDR1 is GTSNPN, CDR2 SVGIG, per germline (reference sequence). The CDR3 has 12 residues. This chain joins TRBV30 and TRBJ2-7; possibly TRBD1 for D (6 bases). The sequencing sample was made of blood, either unsorted or a sorted T cell fraction (not recorded which). The sequence came from a human donor who was either an allogeneic HSCT recipient or a stem cell or donor lymphocyte infusion donor (not recorded which). It is not recorded whose cells these are; they may come from a transplant donor. CDR3 sequence: CAWSPQGYEQYF. The CDR3 bases are TGTGCCTGGAGCCCACAGGGCTACGAGCAGTACTTC. The full variable domain, its missing parts supplied by reference TRBV30 and TRBJ2-7, is SQTIHQWPATLVQPVGSPLSLECTVEGTSNPNLYWYRQAAGRGLQLLFYSVGIGQISSEVPQNLSASRPQDRQFILSSKKLLLSDSGFYLCAWSPQGYEQYFGPGTRLTVT.